The source of this T cell receptor beta chain is a study of T cells after yellow fever vaccination. TCRdb re-derived calls from the 5' RACE reads in MiXCR, one entry per CDR3 protein. The table lists some 560,000 distinct CDR3 sequences, roughly a sixth of them singletons, with about 18% in the top ten. This CDR3 has 18 residues. The germline gives CDR1 ENHRY, CDR2 SYGVKD. The J segment lost 5 bases and the V segment lost 6 bases, leaving 16 bases of the junction unmatched. The table lists this clonotype with a few counts. Source: PBMCs, taken 5 to 6 days after the first yellow fever vaccination. This clonotype was obtained from a man younger than 30 who received the YFV17D yellow fever vaccine. The chain carries TRBV10-3 and TRBJ2-5; TRBD2 aligns across 12 bases. The CDR3 DNA follows: TGTGCCATCAGAAAAACCCTAGCGGGGGGGCAAGCGGGGGAGACCCAGTACTTC. Its protein is CAIRKTLAGGQAGETQYF.